One sample yielded the 25 T cell receptor beta chains listed below, sequenced in a study of T cells in Graves' hyperthyroidism and ophthalmopathy. Using RNA transcripts as the source, TCR beta CDR3 regions were amplified. Researchers ran a first-round RT-PCR on the TCR CDR3 using the HTBI primer set. TCRdb ran MiXCR on the multiplex PCR reads and lists one entry per CDR3 protein. The sample carries about half a million distinct CDR3 sequences, approximately 25% recorded once. Sequencing was performed on blood. Receptors were obtained from a woman aged 30 to 39 with Graves' ophthalmopathy.

This clonotype showed up many times. In DNA, the CDR3 is TGTGCCAGCAGTTTACAGACAGGGGCCTACGAGCAGTACTTC. Protein product: CASSLQTGAYEQYF. This chain connects TRBV27 to TRBJ2-7, with 8 bases fitting TRBD1. The CDR3 consists of 14 residues. J gave up 2 bases and V 2 bases, and 2 bases lay outside the gene matches. Per the germline V gene, CDR1 is MNHEY and CDR2 is SMNVEV (reference sequence).

There are many counts of this clonotype. V gene TRBV4-2 combines with J gene TRBJ1-5, with 7 bases matching TRBD1. Germline V CDR1 and CDR2: LGHNA, YNFKEQ. Trimming cost V 4 bases and J 0 bases; bases outside gene matches: 21. There are 21 residues in the CDR3. Written as DNA, the CDR3 is TGTGCCAGCAGCCCTGGGACAGCTGGGCCGTATCCCACAAATAGCAATCAGCCCCAGCATTTT. It is translated as CASSPGTAGPYPTNSNQPQHF.

In its sample, this clonotype was seen many times. V is TRBV15 and J is TRBJ2-7; the D gene is possibly TRBD2 (6 bases). This CDR3 has 17 residues. Germline V gives CDR1 LNHNV, CDR2 YYDKDF (reference sequence). Trimming left V 0 bases short and J 0 bases short, with 15 bases between. In nucleotides, the CDR3 is TGTGCCACCAGCAGAGATTGGTTCTCGCGGGGCTCCTACGAGCAGTACTTC. Translating gives CATSRDWFSRGSYEQYF.

There are many counts of this clonotype. The chain combines TRBV10-3 with TRBJ1-1; D is perhaps TRBD1 (5 bases). This CDR3 has 14 amino acids. Looked up from germline, CDR1 is ENHRY and CDR2 is SYGVKD. Trimming took off 0 bases at V and 3 bases at J, with 8 bases between the two ends. The CDR3 region is CAISESMGDTEAFF. DNA of the CDR3: TGTGCCATCAGTGAGTCCATGGGGGACACTGAAGCTTTCTTT.

This clonotype was seen only a few times. A single base separates this from a much larger clone, so it may be a read error. The chain recombines TRBV6-2 or TRBV6-3 with TRBJ1-5; no clear D. The CDR3 consists of 14 residues. Germline V gene data show CDR1 as MNHEY and CDR2 as SVGEGT. The V end was cut by 2 bases, the J end by 0 bases, with 5 bases between. DNA for the CDR3: TGTGCCAGCAGTTACGTATATAGCAATCAGCCCCAGCATTTT. Translated: CASSYVYSNQPQHF.

This clonotype was seen at least ten times. The chain uses TRBV5-1 and TRBJ2-7; 8 bases map to TRBD1. V shed 6 bases and J 4 bases; nucleotides not matched to a gene: 9. Germline CDR1 reads SGHRS; CDR2 reads YFSETQ. The CDR3 contains 14 residues. CDR3 loop: CASTGGTGVYEQYF. In DNA, the CDR3 is TGCGCCAGCACTGGGGGGACAGGAGTATACGAGCAGTACTTC.

A word on this clonotype: At one of its ends the junction is not consistent with the germline gene, which may arise from a read error. The chain links TRBV2 to TRBJ2-5; no clear D gene. The CDR3 is 14 residues long. CDR1 is SNHLY, CDR2 FYNNEI, per germline. CDR3 DNA sequence: TGTGCCATCAGTGAAGTAAGGGCCCAAGAGACCCAGTACTTC. It specifies CAISEVRAQETQYF.

The chain combines TRBV4-1 with TRBJ1-5; TRBD1 is a possible D gene (6 bases). From germline, CDR1 is MGHRA and CDR2 YSYEKL. This CDR3 comprises 16 residues. Trimming left V 3 bases short and J 3 bases short, with 15 bases between. As DNA, the CDR3 is TGCGCCAGCAGCCATTTCCTAGGGGGGGACAATCAGCCCCAGCATTTT. Protein sequence: CASSHFLGGDNQPQHF.

This clonotype was detected ten times or more. The chain carries TRBV6-6 and TRBJ2-7; no clear D. V lost 6 bases and J lost 3, with 9 bases in between. In germline, CDR1 is MNHNY, CDR2 SVGAGI (reference sequence). The CDR3 is 12 residues long. The CDR3 DNA sequence: TGTGCCAGCAGAGGGTTACTCTACGAGCAGTACTTC. As protein: CASRGLLYEQYF.

The V and J genes are TRBV6-1 and TRBJ1-2; D is perhaps TRBD1 (5 bases). Germline lookup yields CDR1 MNHNS and CDR2 SASEGT. V was trimmed by 7 bases and J by 11 bases, leaving 26 bases between them. This CDR3 has 15 residues. CDR3: CASTQPGLGSSGYTF. Written as DNA, the CDR3 is TGTGCCAGCACTCAGCCGGGACTGGGAAGTTCTGGGTACACCTTC.

This clonotype was detected many times. The V call is TRBV20-1, the J call TRBJ1-5; no definite D call. The CDR3 has 14 amino acids. The germline gives CDR1 DFQATT, CDR2 SNEGSKA (reference sequence). The V end was cut by 0 bases, the J end by 7 bases, with 13 bases between. As DNA, the CDR3 is TGCAGTGCTAGAGATCAATTGGTAAGCCAGCCCCAGCATTTT. This codes for CSARDQLVSQPQHF.

The CDR3 reads CASRVSGGFTEAFF. The CDR3 DNA is TGTGCCAGCCGTGTTTCAGGGGGCTTCACTGAAGCTTTCTTT. The V call is TRBV2, the J call TRBJ1-1, with 8 nucleotides matching TRBD1. From germline, CDR1 is SNHLY and CDR2 FYNNEI. This CDR3 spans 14 amino acids. J was trimmed by 4 bases and V by 8 bases; bases with no gene match: 9.

This clonotype was found a few times. The chain carries TRBV7-8 and TRBJ1-3; D gene ambiguous. Germline V gives CDR1 SGHVS, CDR2 FQNEAQ. This CDR3 region has 12 residues. V lost 1 base and J lost 8, with 6 bases in between. This CDR3 is CASSLGRDTIYF. As DNA, the CDR3 is TGTGCCAGCAGCTTAGGGCGGGACACCATATATTTT.

This clonotype was found many times. The chain carries TRBV6-1 and TRBJ1-2; 10 bases line up with TRBD1. V gave up 6 bases and J gave up 6 bases; unmatched junction bases: 4. In germline, CDR1 is MNHNS, CDR2 SASEGT. CDR3 size: 13 residues. CDR3 residues: CASSGGQGDGYTF. As DNA, the CDR3 is TGTGCCAGCAGCGGTGGACAGGGGGATGGCTACACCTTC.

As regards this clonotype: A much bigger clone sits one base away, suggesting this may be a read error. V is TRBV10-2 and J is TRBJ1-1; 7 bases align to TRBD1. The length of the CDR3 is 16 residues. The germline CDR1 and CDR2 sequences are WSHSY and SAAADI. CDR3 nucleotides: TGCGCCAGCAGTGATTACAGGGGCTGGGGTGGAACTGAAGGTTTCTTT. This encodes CASSDYRGWGGTEGFF.

V usage is TRBV7-8 and J usage is TRBJ2-7; D is perhaps TRBD2 (8 bases). Germline CDR1 reads SGHVS; CDR2 reads FQNEAQ. CDR3 length: 16 amino acids. V was pared by 5 bases and J by 3 bases, with 20 bases between. Written as DNA, the CDR3 is TGTGCCAGCAGCCCATCCCGGGAGGGGGCTAACTACGAGCAGTACTTC. This gives the protein CASSPSREGANYEQYF.

This clonotype has a count of ten or more. This chain uses TRBV6-1 with TRBJ2-2; 10 nucleotides agree with TRBD2. CDR1 MNHNS and CDR2 SASEGT come from the germline V gene. With V trimmed by 7 bases and J by 5 bases, 7 bases remained unmatched. This CDR3 is built from 15 residues. CDR3 loop: CASTLLLAGTGELFF. The CDR3 DNA follows: TGTGCCAGCACTCTCCTACTAGCGGGGACCGGGGAGCTGTTTTTT.

This clonotype was detected a few times. The J gene is TRBJ2-3, the V gene TRBV4-1; D not resolved. The length of the CDR3 is 15 residues. Trimming removed 1 base at V and 4 bases at J, with 12 bases between. The V gene's germline CDR1 is MGHRA and CDR2 YSYEKL. The CDR3 nucleotides are TGCGCCAGCAGCCAAGTTGTTAGCCAGGCAGATACGCAGTATTTT. It is translated as CASSQVVSQADTQYF.

This clonotype was seen many times. The chain recombines TRBV6-1 with TRBJ1-1; D is ambiguous. The germline V gene has CDR1 MNHNS and CDR2 SASEGT. V shed 8 bases and J shed 4 bases, with 5 bases lying between them. CDR3 length equals 10 residues. CDR3 sequence (DNA): TGTGCCAGCGGATCCACTGAAGCTTTCTTT. This gives the protein CASGSTEAFF.

The chain is built from TRBV11-2 and TRBJ2-7; 13 bases match TRBD2. The V and J ends lost 3 bases and 2 bases, in that order; junction bases with no gene match: 4. Germline CDR1 SGHAT, CDR2 FQNNGV. The CDR3 consists of 16 residues. The CDR3 region is CASSLGTSGAAYEQYF. DNA of the CDR3: TGTGCCAGCAGCTTGGGGACTAGCGGGGCGGCCTACGAGCAGTACTTC.

The chain uses TRBV11-2 and TRBJ2-3; 9 positions agree with TRBD1. This CDR3 contains 15 residues. Germline CDR1 reads SGHAT; CDR2 reads FQNNGV. V was clipped by 5 bases and J by 10 bases; unmatched bases: 13. CDR3 sequence (DNA): TGTGCCAGCAGCCCGGGACAGGGCACCCCGTCGGCGCAGTATTTT. Protein: CASSPGQGTPSAQYF.

This clonotype was detected many times. This chain links TRBV28 with TRBJ2-2; D is unclear. V lost 5 bases and J lost 0, with 16 bases in between. The CDR3 has 17 residues. CDR1 is MDHEN and CDR2 is SYDVKM in the germline V gene. CDR3 nucleotides: TGTGCCAGCAGTCCATACCCGGGCCCGGCGAACACCGGGGAGCTGTTTTTT. Translation gives CASSPYPGPANTGELFF.

Only a few counts were recorded for this clonotype. The chain recombines TRBV15 with TRBJ1-2; TRBD1 aligns across 8 bases. The V segment lost 5 bases and the J segment 6 bases; nucleotides outside the gene matches: 17. CDR3 length: 17 amino acids. The V gene's germline CDR1 is LNHNV and CDR2 YYDKDF (reference sequence). The CDR3 bases are TGTGCCACCAGCGGACTCAGGGACAGGACCTACGAGAATGGCTACACCTTC. Translated: CATSGLRDRTYENGYTF.

A few counts support this clonotype. The chain joins TRBV27 to TRBJ1-3; D ambiguous. This CDR3 has 15 residues. Between the trimmed V and J ends, which lost 5 bases and 1 base, there was a span of 12 bases. Germline V gene data show CDR1 as MNHEY and CDR2 as SMNVEV (reference sequence). This CDR3 is CASSDWPLSGNTIYF. The CDR3 nucleotides are TGTGCCAGCAGTGATTGGCCGTTATCTGGAAACACCATATATTTT.

This clonotype was recorded many times. The chain combines TRBV11-2 with TRBJ2-7, with D possibly TRBD1 on 5 matching bases. V gave up 3 bases and J gave up 3 bases, with 12 bases separating them. Germline V gene lookup returns CDR1 SGHAT and CDR2 FQNNGV. The CDR3 is made up of 14 amino acids. The CDR3 protein is CASSFSRGGYEQYF. CDR3 DNA sequence: TGTGCCAGCAGCTTTTCAAGGGGCGGCTACGAGCAGTACTTC.